The entry that follows covers one T cell receptor beta chain sequence. Its antigen is undetermined. The entry originates in a study of T cell responses to AZD1222 COVID-19 vaccine. Whole-study results and caveats: Two doses of AZD1222 preceded a rise in Spike-specific TCR breadth and depth.

The germline V gene encodes CDR1 MNHEY and CDR2 SVGAGI. The V end lost 7 bases, the J end lost 0 bases, and 9 bases lay between the germline ends. This CDR3 region has 14 residues. Repertoires were generated with immunoSEQ multiplex PCR, while TCRdb's copy carries only in-frame clones and drops some. This table holds about 42,000 clones, 88% found once. The source is an adult who received the AZD1222 COVID-19 vaccine. The material sequenced was peripheral blood, taken 28 days after the second AZD1222 dose. V gene TRBV6-5 combines with J gene TRBJ1-4; D is unclear. CDR3 in DNA: TGTGCCAGCACTTCAGGAACAACTAATGAAAAACTGTTTTTT. It yields the protein CASTSGTTNEKLFF.